This TCR beta chain was identified during a study of early T cells in non-severe SARS-CoV-2 infection. TCRdb used MiXCR to reprocess the 5' RACE reads, holding one entry per CDR3 protein. This sample has fewer than 100,000 distinct CDR3 sequences, with roughly 10% found just once. V was trimmed by 10 bases and J by 2 bases, leaving 20 bases between them. The CDR3 runs 15 residues. Germline lookup yields CDR1 WNHNN and CDR2 SYGVQD (reference sequence). The chain links TRBV10-1 to TRBJ1-2; D not certain. Sequencing was performed on whole blood. The TCR comes from an adult who was a healthcare worker with PCR-confirmed SARS-CoV-2 infection or an uninfected control (not recorded which). CDR3 sequence: CATPEEDDWNYGYTF. CDR3 coding DNA: TGCGCCACCCCGGAGGAGGATGACTGGAACTATGGCTACACCTTC.